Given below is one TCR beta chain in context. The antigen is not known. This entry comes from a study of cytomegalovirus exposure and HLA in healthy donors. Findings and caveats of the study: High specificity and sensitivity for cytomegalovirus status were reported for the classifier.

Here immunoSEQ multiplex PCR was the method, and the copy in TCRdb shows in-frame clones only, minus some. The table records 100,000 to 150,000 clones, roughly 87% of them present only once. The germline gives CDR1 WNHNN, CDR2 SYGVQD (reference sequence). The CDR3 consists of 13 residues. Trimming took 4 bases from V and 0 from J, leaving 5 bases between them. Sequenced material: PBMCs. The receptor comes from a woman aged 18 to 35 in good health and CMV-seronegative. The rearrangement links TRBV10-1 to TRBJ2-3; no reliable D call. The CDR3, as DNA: TGCGCCAGCAGTGGGGCAAGCACAGATACGCAGTATTTT. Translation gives CASSGASTDTQYF.